This T cell receptor (beta chain) was sequenced for a study of response to subunit inactivated influenza vaccine. In its sample, this clonotype was seen many times. At one of its ends the junction is not consistent with the germline gene, which may arise from a read error. TCRdb independently ran MiXCR on the RT-PCR reads; one entry per CDR3 protein. The sample carries just under 550,000 distinct CDR3 sequences, under 30% recorded once. The CDR3 is 13 residues long. Germline assignment: CDR1 SGHRS and CDR2 YFSETQ. The sample was also reused in another study, on T cells expressing NK-cell markers. That work states: cDNA encoding TCR beta was synthesized via 5'RACE template switching incorporating UMIs.

This specimen was CD4+ T cells sorted from PBMCs, taken roughly 12 days after vaccination. The sequence derives from a man aged 45-60 years who received an inactivated influenza vaccine. The rearrangement uses TRBV5-1 and TRBJ1-1; D not resolved. Here the CDR3 reads CASSLELNTEAFF. CDR3 bases: TGTGCCAGCAGCTTAGAGTTGAACACTGAAGCTTTCTTT. Drawing the rest from reference TRBV5-1 and TRBJ1-1, the complete variable domain is KAGVTQTPRYLIKTRGQQVTLSCSPISGHRSVSWYQQTPGQGLQFLFEYFSETQRNKGNFPGRFSGRQFSNSRSEMNVSTLELGDSALYLCASSLELNTEAFFGQGTRLTVV.